The 19 T cell receptor beta chains in this list originate from one sample, sequenced in a study of T cells expressing NK-cell markers (dated by TCRdb to about 2020). Libraries were constructed by 5' RACE. The sequencer listed for this sample is Illumina HiSeq 2000. Based on TCRdb reprocessing of the reads, there is one entry per CDR3 protein sequence, and DNA is missing. The sample's table lists a count of 150,000 to 200,000 distinct CDR3 sequences. The leading ten clones occupy roughly 18% of the sample. The source material was blood T cells: a sorted CD56 or NKG2C T cell subset, CD4+ or CD8+ T cells, or bulk PBMC T cells (not recorded which). These receptors all stem from a woman between 18 and 70 years old in good health.

The chain has TRBV3-1 and TRBJ2-5; the TCRdb call, TRBD1, lacks DNA for checking. This CDR3 has 15 residues. Germline V lookup: CDR1 LGHDT, CDR2 YNNKEL (reference sequence). CDR3 amino acids: CASSHSGTASGTQYF.

This chain connects TRBV11-2 to TRBJ2-3; the TCRdb call, TRBD1, lacks DNA for checking. The V gene's germline CDR1 is SGHAT and CDR2 FQNNGV. The CDR3 covers 15 residues. The CDR3 loop reads CASSQGPDRTDTQYF. The whole variable domain, remainder taken from reference TRBV11-2 and TRBJ2-3, is EAGVAQSPRYKIIEKRQSVAFWCNPISGHATLYWYQQILGQGPKLLIQFQNNGVVDDSQLPKDRFSAERLKGVDSTLKIQPAKLEDSAVYLCASSQGPDRTDTQYFGPGTRLTVL.

The CDR3 is CASSPREPSYGYTF. The chain recombines TRBV18 with TRBJ1-2. CDR3 length: 14 amino acids. Germline V gene data show CDR1 as KGHSH and CDR2 as LQKENI. Full variable domain (outside the CDR3, taken from reference TRBV18 and TRBJ1-2): NAGVMQNPRHLVRRRGQEARLRCSPMKGHSHVYWYRQLPEEGLKFMVYLQKENIIDESGMPKERFSAEFPKEGPSILRIQQVVRGDSAAYFCASSPREPSYGYTFGSGTRLTVV.

This chain links TRBV7-3 with TRBJ2-2; TCRdb names TRBD2, which stays unverified in the absence of DNA. Germline V lookup: CDR1 SGHTA, CDR2 FQGTGA. CDR3 length: 16 residues. CDR3 residues: CASRIGLAGNTGELFF. Complete variable domain (other parts from reference TRBV7-3 and TRBJ2-2): GAGVSQTPSNKVTEKGKYVELRCDPISGHTALYWYRQSLGQGPEFLIYFQGTGAADDSGLPNDRFFAVRPEGSVSTLKIQRTERGDSAVYLCASRIGLAGNTGELFFGEGSRLTVL.

This chain connects TRBV6-1 to TRBJ2-7; TCRdb gives TRBD1 as the D gene, but with no DNA this cannot be confirmed. This CDR3 contains 13 residues. The germline V gene encodes CDR1 MNHNS and CDR2 SASEGT. The CDR3 is CASRRDNSYEQYF.

The chain combines TRBV12-3 or TRBV12-4 with TRBJ1-5; TCRdb returns TRBD1, unconfirmable since there is no DNA. The CDR3 is made up of 17 amino acids. The CDR3 protein is CASSLGQGDGGNQPQHF.

The rearrangement uses TRBV5-1 and TRBJ2-2; there is no DNA to check the TCRdb D call of TRBD2. Germline CDR1 reads SGHRS; CDR2 reads YFSETQ. This CDR3 has 17 residues. The CDR3 here is CASSLAFGAGNTGELFF. The full variable domain, in which reference TRBV5-1 and TRBJ2-2 provide the parts outside the CDR3, is KAGVTQTPRYLIKTRGQQVTLSCSPISGHRSVSWYQQTPGQGLQFLFEYFSETQRNKGNFPGRFSGRQFSNSRSEMNVSTLELGDSALYLCASSLAFGAGNTGELFFGEGSRLTVL.

This sequence joins TRBV11-2 and TRBJ2-5; there is no DNA to check the TCRdb D call of TRBD2. Germline V gene sequence: CDR1 SGHAT, CDR2 FQNNGV. The CDR3 is made up of 13 amino acids. The CDR3 is CASSLEAVVTQYF.

The chain joins TRBV2 to TRBJ2-3. The CDR3 runs 16 residues. Germline CDR1 reads SNHLY; CDR2 reads FYNNEI. The CDR3 reads CASSPSTAHYTDTQYF.

The chain carries TRBV28 and TRBJ1-2; TCRdb picks TRBD1, but there is no DNA to check that call. Germline values: CDR1 MDHEN, CDR2 SYDVKM. The CDR3 is made up of 15 amino acids. This CDR3 is CASRDATGTPVGYTF.

This chain connects TRBV7-3 to TRBJ2-7; the TCRdb D gene call, TRBD1, has no DNA to confirm it. Germline CDR1 SGHTA, CDR2 FQGTGA. The CDR3 length is 14 residues. Here the CDR3 reads CASSPGGQIYEQYF.

The chain couples TRBV2 to TRBJ1-2; TCRdb's D gene call, TRBD1, goes unchecked for lack of DNA. The CDR3 totals 14 residues. Germline CDR1 and CDR2: SNHLY and FYNNEI. CDR3 protein: CASRNGGFNYGYTF.

The chain couples TRBV4-1 to TRBJ1-2; TCRdb outputs TRBD1, but without DNA this stays unchecked. CDR1 is MGHRA, CDR2 YSYEKL, per germline. The CDR3 is 20 amino acids. CDR3 sequence reads: CASSQDEEWDPSRANYGYTF.

The chain couples TRBV4-1 to TRBJ2-3. CDR3 length: 14 residues. The V gene's germline CDR1 is MGHRA and CDR2 YSYEKL. CDR3 amino acids: CASSQDLVTDTQYF.

V is TRBV12-3 or TRBV12-4 and J is TRBJ1-2. This CDR3 is built from 14 residues. CDR3 amino acids: CASSLGASGYGYTF.

The chain combines TRBV27 with TRBJ1-1; the D call from TCRdb, TRBD1, cannot be confirmed without DNA. CDR3 length: 13 amino acids. Germline V gene sequence: CDR1 MNHEY, CDR2 SMNVEV (reference sequence). Here the CDR3 reads CASRPGQSTEAFF.

The genes are TRBV4-2 and TRBJ2-7. This CDR3 is built from 12 residues. Per the germline V gene, CDR1 is LGHNA and CDR2 is YNFKEQ. The CDR3 here is CASSQGSYEQYF.

The chain joins TRBV20-1 to TRBJ1-5; TCRdb names TRBD1, which stays unverified in the absence of DNA. This CDR3 is 14 amino acids long. Germline V gene sequence: CDR1 DFQATT, CDR2 SNEGSKA (reference sequence). This CDR3 is CSARDPGVGQPQHF.

The rearrangement links TRBV10-3 to TRBJ2-5. CDR1 is ENHRY, CDR2 SYGVKD, per germline. The CDR3 has 13 residues. The CDR3 loop is CAITHSGTETQYF.